One sample yielded the 32 T cell receptor beta chains listed below, sequenced in a study of T cell changes during pregnancy in multiple sclerosis. Sequenced by immunoSEQ multiplex PCR; TCRdb stores in-frame clones only, minus some. The sample records tens of thousands of clones, more than 85% being singletons. The sample was CD4+ T cells from peripheral blood mononuclear cells, taken in the second trimester of pregnancy. These receptors were collected from a female donor in good health, enrolled as a control in a pregnancy study.

V usage is TRBV15 and J usage is TRBJ2-7; 9 bases fit TRBD1. The V gene end was trimmed by 3 bases and the J gene end by 3 bases; junction bases not matched to a gene: 6. This CDR3 has 15 amino acids. Germline V gene lookup returns CDR1 LNHNV and CDR2 YYDKDF (reference sequence). The CDR3: CATSSLRGQGYEQYF. The CDR3 coding sequence is TGTGCCACCAGCAGCCTACGGGGACAGGGCTACGAGCAGTACTTC. The variable domain in full, with the rest retrieved from reference TRBV15 and TRBJ2-7, is DAMVIQNPRYQVTQFGKPVTLSCSQTLNHNVMYWYQQKSSQAPKLLFHYYDKDFNNEADTPDNFQSRRPNTSFCFLDIRSPGLGDTAMYLCATSSLRGQGYEQYFGPGTRLTVT.

This sequence joins TRBV7-8 and TRBJ1-2, with TRBD1 matching over 9 bases. The CDR3 spans 14 residues. The junction had 4 bases not matched to a gene; V was cut back by 5 bases and J by 3 bases. Per germline, CDR1 SGHVS and CDR2 FQNEAQ. CDR3 sequence reads: CASSEGQGHYGYTF. The CDR3 DNA sequence: TGTGCCAGCAGCGAGGGACAGGGACACTATGGCTACACCTTC.

The rearrangement joins TRBV19 to TRBJ2-1; 8 bases match TRBD2. The V gene's germline CDR1 is LNHDA and CDR2 SQIVND (reference sequence). There are 15 residues in the CDR3. The V and J ends lost 8 bases and 7 bases, in that order; junction bases with no gene match: 13. The CDR3 sequence is CASSRTGGPVNEQFF. For the CDR3, the DNA is TGTGCCAGTTCTCGGACGGGAGGGCCGGTTAATGAGCAGTTCTTC.

The chain carries TRBV5-1 and TRBJ2-7; D not certain. Between the trimmed V and J ends, which lost 3 bases and 3 bases, there was a span of 7 bases. CDR3 length: 12 residues. Per the germline V gene, CDR1 is SGHRS and CDR2 is YFSETQ. CDR3 residues: CASSSESYEQYF. DNA of the CDR3: TGCGCCAGCAGCTCTGAGAGCTACGAGCAGTACTTC.

The gene calls are TRBV6-1 and TRBJ1-5; D perhaps matches TRBD1 (5 bases). Germline CDR1 and CDR2: MNHNS and SASEGT. The CDR3 has 15 residues. The ends were cut back, 9 bases at V and 3 bases at J, with 18 bases in the middle. CDR3 loop: CASHRARTNNQPQHF. CDR3 nucleotides: TGTGCCAGTCATAGGGCCCGGACAAACAATCAGCCCCAGCATTTT.

This clone has just one count. The chain uses TRBV6-1 and TRBJ2-7; 7 bases are a match to TRBD1. The V and J ends lost 8 bases and 3 bases, in that order; junction bases with no gene match: 4. This CDR3 has 12 residues. CDR1 MNHNS and CDR2 SASEGT come from the germline V gene. DNA of the CDR3: TGTGCCAGCGACGGGACAGTCTACGAGCAGTACTTC. This encodes CASDGTVYEQYF.

This chain joins TRBV11-2 and TRBJ2-2; 11 bases fit TRBD2. V lost 2 bases and J lost 7; bases outside the gene matches: 6. The CDR3 has 16 amino acids. Germline assignment: CDR1 SGHAT and CDR2 FQNNGV. This CDR3 reads CASSLLAGGPHGELFF. DNA of the CDR3: TGTGCCAGCAGCTTATTAGCGGGAGGGCCTCACGGGGAGCTGTTTTTT.

V gene TRBV11-2 combines with J gene TRBJ1-4, with TRBD1 matching 8 bases. Losses at the gene ends were 5 bases for V and 1 base for J; bases not matched to a gene: 3. CDR1 is SGHAT, CDR2 FQNNGV, per germline. The CDR3 totals 15 residues. The CDR3 DNA reads TGTGCCAGCAGCCTGACAGGGGAAACTAATGAAAAACTGTTTTTT. Its protein is CASSLTGETNEKLFF.

The J gene is TRBJ1-5, the V gene TRBV7-8; 8 nucleotides agree with TRBD1. Looked up from germline, CDR1 is SGHVS and CDR2 is FQNEAQ. This CDR3 has 13 residues. After removal of 4 bases from V and 9 bases from J, the junction contained 5 bases not matched to a gene. CDR3 DNA sequence: TGTGCCAGCAGCTCCTTCAGGGGGCGGCCCCAGCATTTT. It codes for CASSSFRGRPQHF.

The chain joins TRBV28 to TRBJ1-2, with 9 bases fitting TRBD1. Per germline, CDR1 MDHEN and CDR2 SYDVKM. V shed 7 bases and J 3 bases; nucleotides not matched to a gene: 12. This CDR3 has 16 amino acids. Written as DNA, the CDR3 is TGTGCCAGCATAGGGACAGGGAAAGGGTCGGACTATGGCTACACCTTC. The encoded protein is CASIGTGKGSDYGYTF.

The chain combines TRBV5-8 with TRBJ2-2, with 8 bases matching TRBD1. CDR1 SGHTS and CDR2 YDEGEE come from the germline V gene. With 4 bases clipped from V and 4 bases from J, the junction kept 6 bases outside the gene matches. The CDR3 is made up of 15 amino acids. This CDR3 reads CASSPWTGPTGELFF. Written as DNA, the CDR3 is TGTGCCAGCAGCCCCTGGACAGGGCCCACCGGGGAGCTGTTTTTT.

The V gene is TRBV9, the J gene TRBJ2-3; weak D call: TRBD1 (9 bases). CDR1 and CDR2 from the germline V gene are SGDLS and YYNGEE. This CDR3 region has 18 residues. The V end was cut by 3 bases, the J end by 0 bases, with 20 bases between. The CDR3 DNA reads TGTGCCAGCAGCGCCGGGACAGGGACTAGGGGAAGCACAGATACGCAGTATTTT. It yields the protein CASSAGTGTRGSTDTQYF.

The chain is built from TRBV9 and TRBJ2-1; 10 nucleotides agree with TRBD2. V was pared by 0 bases and J by 4 bases, with 1 base of the junction left unmatched. Germline loops: CDR1 SGDLS, CDR2 YYNGEE. This CDR3 has 15 amino acids. Here the CDR3 reads CASSVVLAGYNEQFF. The CDR3 DNA reads TGTGCCAGCAGCGTAGTACTAGCGGGATACAATGAGCAGTTCTTC.

Only one count was recorded for this clone. The chain employs TRBV28 and TRBJ2-3; maybe TRBD1 (6 bases). This CDR3 has 13 amino acids. V was shortened by 10 bases and J by 9 bases, with 20 bases between the two germline ends. The germline V gene encodes CDR1 MDHEN and CDR2 SYDVKM. The CDR3 coding sequence is TGTGCCATCCTAGGGACCTATGGGGGCACGCAGTATTTT. Residues: CAILGTYGGTQYF.

This chain joins TRBV27 and TRBJ2-7, with D perhaps TRBD1 (6 bases). This CDR3 has 13 amino acids. Germline V gives CDR1 MNHEY, CDR2 SMNVEV (reference sequence). Trimming removed 5 bases at V and 7 bases at J, with 15 bases between. The DNA for the CDR3 is TGTGCCAGCAGTAGGACAGTGCCTACGGAGCAGTACTTC. Amino acids: CASSRTVPTEQYF.

This clone was counted a few times. J is TRBJ1-2 and V is TRBV6-1, with 7 bases that match TRBD1. The trim removed 6 bases at V and 0 bases at J, leaving 7 bases unmatched. The CDR3 length is 15 residues. The germline CDR1 and CDR2 sequences are MNHNS and SASEGT. The DNA for the CDR3 is TGTGCCAGCAGCGACAACAGGGGCCCTAACTATGGCTACACCTTC. It yields the protein CASSDNRGPNYGYTF.

This chain connects TRBV6-1 to TRBJ1-3; possible D gene TRBD1, 6 bases. Looked up from germline, CDR1 is MNHNS and CDR2 is SASEGT. The CDR3 totals 15 residues. Trimming removed 6 bases from V and 4 bases from J, with 16 bases in between. The CDR3 coding sequence is TGTGCCAGCAGGGGGACATCCAAACGGGGAAACACCATATATTTT. Amino acids: CASRGTSKRGNTIYF.

The chain joins TRBV27 to TRBJ1-1; 7 bases are a match to TRBD1. With V trimmed by 4 bases and J by 9 bases, 2 bases remained unmatched. Germline CDR1 MNHEY, CDR2 SMNVEV (reference sequence). The CDR3 contains 11 residues. CDR3 nucleotides: TGTGCCAGCAGTTGGGACAGCAAAGCTTTCTTT. Encoded protein: CASSWDSKAFF.

With regard to this clone: The sample holds other DNA sequences that translate to the same CDR3. This chain connects TRBV5-1 to TRBJ2-7; D unclear. The CDR3 has 12 residues. Germline lookup yields CDR1 SGHRS and CDR2 YFSETQ. Trimming removed 0 bases from V and 3 bases from J, with 4 bases in between. Here the CDR3 reads CASSLDFYEQYF. The CDR3 DNA reads as TGCGCCAGCAGCTTGGACTTCTACGAGCAGTACTTC.

CDR3 sequence: CASSLAGGSATGELFF. As DNA, the CDR3 is TGTGCCAGCAGTCTAGCGGGAGGGTCCGCCACCGGGGAGCTGTTTTTT. The chain joins TRBV28 to TRBJ2-2; 12 bases fit TRBD2. The CDR3 runs to 16 residues. Per germline, CDR1 MDHEN and CDR2 SYDVKM. The V segment lost 5 bases and the J segment 4 bases; nucleotides outside the gene matches: 5.

V gene TRBV15 combines with J gene TRBJ2-5; 10 nucleotides match TRBD2. The CDR3 has 16 residues. Germline CDR1 is LNHNV and CDR2 is YYDKDF (reference sequence). The V and J ends lost 3 bases and 3 bases, in that order; junction bases with no gene match: 7. As DNA, the CDR3 is TGTGCCACCAGCAGCGGGGAACTAGCGGGAAAAGAGACCCAGTACTTC. Translation: CATSSGELAGKETQYF.

The V call is TRBV7-2, the J call TRBJ2-1; the match to TRBD2 covers 9 bases. The germline V gene encodes CDR1 SGHTA and CDR2 FQGNSA. The CDR3 runs 14 residues. V lost 3 bases, J lost 9 bases, and 6 bases stayed unmatched. The DNA of the CDR3 is TGTGCCAGCAGCTTTAGCGGGAGCGGCGGTGAGCAGTTCTTC. This translates into CASSFSGSGGEQFF.

This clone has more than one count but fewer than ten. The V gene is TRBV2, the J gene TRBJ1-5; TRBD1 matches at 8 bases. J gave up 5 bases and V 6 bases, and 3 bases lay outside the gene matches. This CDR3 is built from 13 residues. Per germline, CDR1 SNHLY and CDR2 FYNNEI. The CDR3: CASSRGQDQPQHF. CDR3 bases: TGTGCCAGCAGCAGGGGGCAGGATCAGCCCCAGCATTTT.

This clone is medium-sized (0.01 to 0.1%) by share. The chain carries TRBV6-1 and TRBJ2-7; 8 nucleotides align to TRBD1. Germline V gene sequence: CDR1 MNHNS, CDR2 SASEGT. V shed 11 bases and J 4 bases; nucleotides not matched to a gene: 7. This CDR3 is built from 12 residues. CDR3 sequence reads: CAGGQEIYEQYF. DNA for the CDR3: TGTGCCGGGGGACAGGAGATATACGAGCAGTACTTC.

The rearrangement uses TRBV28 and TRBJ2-3; D unclear. The length of the CDR3 is 11 residues. The V end lost 8 bases, the J end lost 6 bases, and 9 bases lay between the germline ends. Germline CDR1 MDHEN, CDR2 SYDVKM. The CDR3 DNA is TGTGCCAGCGGTTATCTGGATACGCAGTATTTT. Amino acid sequence: CASGYLDTQYF.

This clone was detected only a few times. Here the CDR3 DNA reads TGTGCCAGTAGTGCTGCAGGGGGTGCTGAAGCTTTCTTT. Translation gives CASSAAGGAEAFF. The chain uses TRBV19 and TRBJ1-1, with 7 bases matching TRBD1. The germline V gene has CDR1 LNHDA and CDR2 SQIVND (reference sequence). This CDR3 has 13 residues. V shed 5 bases, J shed 6 bases, and the junction held 6 bases outside the gene matches.

The V and J genes are TRBV7-2 and TRBJ1-4, with 7 positions matching TRBD1. Germline V lookup: CDR1 SGHTA, CDR2 FQGNSA. CDR3 size: 16 residues. After removal of 1 base from V and 7 bases from J, the junction contained 9 bases not matched to a gene. As DNA, the CDR3 is TGTGCCAGCAGCTTAGGGACAGGAGTGGGGAGTGAAAAACTGTTTTTT. This translates into CASSLGTGVGSEKLFF.

This chain joins TRBV28 and TRBJ2-1, with TRBD1 matching 11 bases. The germline V gene has CDR1 MDHEN and CDR2 SYDVKM. The junction had 6 bases not matched to a gene; V was cut back by 5 bases and J by 6 bases. This CDR3 is 15 amino acids long. In DNA form, the CDR3 reads TGTGCCAGCAGTGCCGCCGGGACAGGGGGCAATGAGCAGTTCTTC. Translation gives CASSAAGTGGNEQFF. Variable domain in full (rest from reference TRBV28 and TRBJ2-1): DVKVTQSSRYLVKRTGEKVFLECVQDMDHENMFWYRQDPGLGLRLIYFSYDVKMKEKGDIPEGYSVSREKKERFSLILESASTNQTSMYLCASSAAGTGGNEQFFGPGTRLTVL.

V usage is TRBV2 and J usage is TRBJ2-3; no definite D call. The germline V gene has CDR1 SNHLY and CDR2 FYNNEI. V lost 0 bases and J lost 4, with 8 bases in between. The CDR3 is 14 residues long. In DNA form, the CDR3 reads TGTGCCAGCAGTGAAGCGCTGGCGGCAGATACGCAGTATTTT. Translation gives CASSEALAADTQYF.

The V gene is TRBV19, the J gene TRBJ1-4; D might be TRBD1 (5 bases). Trimming left V 7 bases short and J 7 bases short, with 16 bases between. This CDR3 has 14 residues. CDR1 is LNHDA, CDR2 SQIVND, per germline (reference sequence). CDR3 DNA: TGTGCCAGTATCGAACCGGGTCAGGGTGAAAAACTGTTTTTT. Amino acids: CASIEPGQGEKLFF.

This clone was counted a few times. V usage is TRBV5-1 and J usage is TRBJ1-1; D gene ambiguous. Deletions cut 6 bases from V and 1 base from J, with 10 bases between. The CDR3 covers 13 residues. Germline CDR1 SGHRS, CDR2 YFSETQ. The CDR3 bases are TGCGCCAGCAACTTCAGGCAGAACACTGAAGCTTTCTTT. Translating gives CASNFRQNTEAFF.

The chain links TRBV21-1 to TRBJ2-5; TRBD1 is the table's D call, not checked against the DNA. TRBV21-1 is termed a pseudogene. The CDR3 is 16 residues long. The CDR3 spells CASSKTKGTDLETQYF. The DNA of the CDR3 is TGTGCCAGCAGCAAAACCAAAGGGACAGACCTAGAGACCCAGTACTTC.